This T cell receptor (beta chain) was observed in a study of OX40 agonist ivuxolimab in advanced cancers. With regard to the full study: The costimulatory receptor OX40 (CD134) was targeted by ivuxolimab, a fully human IgG2 agonistic monoclonal antibody. Intravenous ivuxolimab was administered to patients every 2 weeks at six dose levels: 0.01, 0.1, 0.3, 1.5, 3 and 10 mg/kg. Partial responses occurred in three dose-escalation patients: two with cutaneous melanoma and one with hepatocellular carcinoma. The paper reports the monotherapy dose-escalation portion (N = 52 patients) of the phase I ivuxolimab trial. In the dose-escalation cohort, 75% to 90% of patients were male, and the mean age was 60 years with a range of roughly 20 to 85. The point of sequencing TCRbeta in the periphery was to test whether ivuxolimab changed TCR sequence diversity and drove clonal T-cell expansion. Prior anti-PD-1, anti-PD-L1 or anti-CTLA-4 therapy was permitted, and checkpoint inhibitors had been received by 40% to 50% of dose-escalation patients. Of the approximately 54 patients in dose escalation, about 19 had hepatocellular carcinoma, some 15 had melanoma, 9 had renal cell carcinoma and 9 had head and neck cancer.

The trial excluded patients who had a history of autoimmune disease or were on systemic immunosuppression. In every dose cohort, peripheral blood was drawn for TCR sequencing at baseline, cycle 4 day 1, and cycle 7 day 1. The samples were taken from a phase I, first-in-human, multicenter, open-label dose-escalation trial of ivuxolimab. Adults with locally advanced or metastatic head and neck squamous cell, hepatocellular, melanoma or renal cell carcinoma were enrolled in the trial. CD4+ and CD8+ T cells were sorted separately from peripheral blood before TCR sequencing. Study-wide findings and limitations: Partial responders in the 0.1-3.0 mg/kg groups had among the lowest normalized peripheral clonal expansion, especially among CD8+ T cells. Low levels of normalized T-cell clonal expansion were also seen in some patients who did not respond. At doses of 0.1 to 3.0 mg/kg, clonal expansion of both CD4+ and CD8+ T cells in blood was seen between baseline and week 6. Antigen specificity was not determined for the clonally expanded peripheral T cells. After ivuxolimab, expanded clones were on average more numerous among CD8+ T cells than among CD4+ T cells.

On this clone: This receptor's antigen is unknown. Per-base quality was not reported, and no clone a single base away is much larger than it.

The CDR3 has 13 amino acids, counting the end cysteine and phenylalanine. This entry keeps only the CDR3 DNA: 39 bases, framed from base 1. Per the germline V gene, MNHEY is the CDR1 and SVGAGI is the CDR2. The V and J ends are trimmed by 8 bases and 4 bases, leaving 15 bases between them. Genomic DNA was isolated from the sorted cells so that the TCRbeta CDR3 region could be sequenced. The immunoSEQ Assay was used for sequencing of TCRbeta CDR3 regions. TCRdb took this table from immuneACCESS and kept in-frame rearrangements with V and J called. Such tables lack part of the clones; where checked against another copy, unresolved V genes explain under half of the gap, and the rest is unexplained. In all, the sample holds about 28,000 clones, and about 81% of those were seen once. The ten biggest clones cover roughly 26% of the sample.

Recombination linked TRBV6-5 to TRBJ2-7; matching of 6 bases hints at TRBD1 as the D gene. Specimen: CD4+ or CD8+ T cells sorted from blood, collected in a trial of the OX40 agonist ivuxolimab. This TCR derives from an adult with an advanced solid tumor such as melanoma, head and neck, liver or kidney cancer. The DNA reads as follows: TGTGCCAGCGCTTACTTACAGGGTTACGAGCAGTACTTC. Translated, this gives CASAYLQGYEQYF.